This TCR beta chain stems from a study of blood T cell repertoires in COVID-19. Data came from immunoSEQ multiplex PCR; TCRdb stores just in-frame clones and leaves some out. Of a few hundred thousand clones in the sample, over 80% were seen once. Germline lookup yields CDR1 KGHDR and CDR2 SFDVKD. Trimming left V 5 bases short and J 0 bases short, with 12 bases between. The CDR3 contains 15 residues. V and J are TRBV24-1 and TRBJ1-2; a possible D gene is TRBD1 (5 bases). The specimen sequenced was PBMCs or T cells enriched from blood (not recorded which). This sequence originates from a woman aged 50 to 60 who had recovered from COVID-19. CDR3 DNA: TGTGCCACCAGTGGGATGGACACTACTAACTATGGCTACACCTTC. Translating gives CATSGMDTTNYGYTF.